This T cell receptor beta chain is from a study of OX40 agonist ivuxolimab in advanced cancers. Libraries were prepared by immunoSEQ multiplex PCR; TCRdb keeps only in-frame clonotypes and omits some of them. The table shows tens of thousands of clones, with roughly 90% occurring only once. The CDR3 consists of 14 residues. The V gene end was trimmed by 6 bases and the J gene end by 5 bases; junction bases not matched to a gene: 8. Germline assignment: CDR1 MNHEY and CDR2 SVGAGI. At cycle 4 day 1, cycle 7 day 1, and baseline, blood was sampled. The source is an adult with an advanced solid tumor such as melanoma, head and neck, liver or kidney cancer. This chain joins TRBV6-5 and TRBJ2-7; 9 bases agree with TRBD1. This material consisted of CD4+ or CD8+ T cells sorted from blood, taken in a trial of the OX40 agonist ivuxolimab. CDR3 sequence reads: CASRGPRTGDEQYF. CDR3 in DNA: TGTGCCAGCAGGGGACCGAGGACAGGGGACGAGCAGTACTTC.